One sample yielded the 20 T cell receptor beta chains listed below, sequenced in a study of cytomegalovirus exposure and HLA in healthy donors. The PCR had 60 Vbeta and 13 Jbeta primers. Profiled with immunoSEQ multiplex PCR; TCRdb holds only in-frame clones, not every one. The data show just under 95,000 clones, 84% seen once. The sequencing sample was made of PBMCs. The receptors stem from a woman in her late teens or twenties in good health and CMV-seropositive.

This chain links TRBV23-1 with TRBJ1-3; D is unresolved. TRBV23-1 is treated as an ORF (open reading frame) with a function not yet certain. The CDR3 is made up of 14 amino acids. V lost 4 bases and J 8 bases, leaving 15 bases between the germline ends. The CDR3 DNA sequence: TGCGCCAGCAGTCGAAAGGAAGTCCGGGACACCATATATTTT. It codes for CASSRKEVRDTIYF.

The V and J genes are TRBV7-9 and TRBJ1-1; TRBD1 matches 9 bases. Germline CDR1 SEHNR, CDR2 FQNEAQ (reference sequence). Trimming at V came to 6 bases and at J to 4 bases, leaving 6 bases not matched to a gene. The CDR3 length is 14 residues. The CDR3 sequence: CASRTDRGSTEAFF. The CDR3 DNA follows: TGTGCCAGCAGGACCGACAGGGGGAGCACTGAAGCTTTCTTT. Filled out from reference TRBV7-9 and TRBJ1-1, the complete variable domain reads DTGVSQNPRHKITKRGQNVTFRCDPISEHNRLYWYRQTLGQGPEFLTYFQNEAQLEKSRLLSDRFSAERPKGSFSTLEIQRTEQGDSAMYLCASRTDRGSTEAFFGQGTRLTVV.

The chain uses TRBV5-6 and TRBJ2-7, with 7 bases aligning to TRBD2. Germline lookup yields CDR1 SGHDT and CDR2 YYEEEE. The V and J ends lost 2 bases and 3 bases, in that order; junction bases with no gene match: 2. The CDR3 consists of 13 residues. CDR3 protein: CASSLGTIYEQYF. CDR3 bases: TGTGCCAGCAGCTTAGGGACTATCTACGAGCAGTACTTC.

The chain has TRBV5-1 and TRBJ2-2; 7 bases agree with TRBD2. The CDR3 is made up of 16 amino acids. Trimming at V came to 4 bases and at J to 4 bases, leaving 10 bases not matched to a gene. Germline V CDR1 and CDR2: SGHRS, YFSETQ. CDR3 bases: TGCGCCAGCAGCATCTTGGGGGGGTCTGGCACCGGGGAGCTGTTTTTT. It codes for CASSILGGSGTGELFF.

CDR3 residues: CASSSGGRQETQYF. Written as DNA, the CDR3 is TGTGCCAGTAGTTCGGGGGGTAGGCAAGAGACCCAGTACTTC. The rearrangement links TRBV19 to TRBJ2-5; 7 bases line up with TRBD2. The V gene end was trimmed by 5 bases and the J gene end by 2 bases; junction bases not matched to a gene: 5. This CDR3 has 14 amino acids. Germline V gene data show CDR1 as LNHDA and CDR2 as SQIVND (reference sequence).

The rearrangement links TRBV7-9 to TRBJ2-1; D is possibly TRBD1 (5 bases). The CDR3 loop spans 14 amino acids. The V gene lost 5 bases and the J gene lost 2 bases, with 10 bases spanning the gap. Germline-derived CDR1 and CDR2 are SEHNR and FQNEAQ (reference sequence). Written as DNA, the CDR3 is TGTGCCAGCAGCCTCACGACAGCCTACAATGAGCAGTTCTTC. Translating it yields CASSLTTAYNEQFF.

The rearrangement joins TRBV10-2 to TRBJ2-2, with 8 bases that match TRBD2. The germline V gene has CDR1 WSHSY and CDR2 SAAADI. The CDR3 totals 15 residues. The junction had 9 bases not matched to a gene; V was cut back by 6 bases and J by 6 bases. The CDR3 DNA reads as TGCGCCAGCAGCCCGCGGGGGGAAGGGGCCGGGGAGCTGTTTTTT. Protein: CASSPRGEGAGELFF.

J is TRBJ2-1 and V is TRBV19, with 9 bases matching TRBD2. Germline V gene lookup returns CDR1 LNHDA and CDR2 SQIVND (reference sequence). Trimming removed 2 bases from V and 9 bases from J; junction bases left unmatched: 14. This CDR3 spans 17 amino acids. This CDR3 reads CASSIYWLVAGEGEQFF. The CDR3 coding sequence is TGTGCCAGTAGTATATACTGGTTAGTAGCGGGAGAGGGTGAGCAGTTCTTC.

This chain connects TRBV28 to TRBJ2-5; 11 bases are a match to TRBD2. Germline V CDR1 and CDR2: MDHEN, SYDVKM. Trimming took 5 bases from V and 4 from J; bases not matched to a gene: 9. The CDR3 runs to 16 residues. The CDR3 region is CASSPPPGTSGETQYF. The CDR3 nucleotides read TGTGCCAGCAGTCCCCCCCCCGGGACTAGCGGAGAGACCCAGTACTTC.

This clone was counted a few times. The sample has other DNA sequences that encode this CDR3 too. The genes are TRBV25-1 and TRBJ2-7; 10 bases map to TRBD2. Unmatched junction bases numbered 6, after V lost 4 bases and J lost 0 bases. The CDR3 is 16 residues long. The germline V gene encodes CDR1 MGHDK and CDR2 SYGVNS. CDR3 sequence (DNA): TGTGCCAGCAGTGGAGGACTAGCGGTAAGCTCCTACGAGCAGTACTTC. Amino acids: CASSGGLAVSSYEQYF.

The genes are TRBV5-5 and TRBJ1-2; a weak D match, TRBD1 (5 bases). From germline, CDR1 is SGHKS and CDR2 YYEKEE (reference sequence). V gave up 2 bases and J gave up 8 bases, with 16 bases separating them. The CDR3 consists of 14 residues. The CDR3 sequence: CASSFFWEGRGYTF. CDR3 nucleotides: TGTGCCAGCAGCTTCTTTTGGGAGGGACGCGGCTACACCTTC.

In its sample, this clone was seen once. The V and J genes are TRBV5-6 and TRBJ2-6, with unresolved D. Germline-derived CDR1 and CDR2 are SGHDT and YYEEEE. CDR3 length equals 16 residues. The V gene lost 4 bases and the J gene lost 1 base, with 12 bases spanning the gap. CDR3 amino acids: CASSPQFVSGANVLTF. DNA for the CDR3: TGTGCCAGCAGCCCCCAGTTCGTGTCTGGGGCCAACGTCCTGACTTTC.

The chain has TRBV15 and TRBJ1-5, with a tentative D call TRBD1 (5 bases). CDR3 length: 13 amino acids. The V end was cut by 4 bases, the J end by 3 bases, with 7 bases between. Germline assignment: CDR1 LNHNV and CDR2 YYDKDF (reference sequence). CDR3: CATSKTVNQPQHF. As DNA, the CDR3 is TGTGCCACCAGCAAGACAGTCAATCAGCCCCAGCATTTT. Using reference TRBV15 and TRBJ1-5 for the parts outside the CDR3, the full variable domain is DAMVIQNPRYQVTQFGKPVTLSCSQTLNHNVMYWYQQKSSQAPKLLFHYYDKDFNNEADTPDNFQSRRPNTSFCFLDIRSPGLGDTAMYLCATSKTVNQPQHFGDGTRLSIL.

This chain links TRBV13 with TRBJ1-1; 7 bases align to TRBD1. Trimming at V came to 5 bases and at J to 13 bases, leaving 13 bases not matched to a gene. CDR1 and CDR2 (germline): PRHDT, FYEKMQ (reference sequence). CDR3 size: 13 residues. The CDR3 DNA follows: TGTGCCAGCAGCCCAAAAAAGGGGGCGCGGTGTTTCTTT. Translated: CASSPKKGARCFF.

The chain is built from TRBV11-2 and TRBJ2-7; a possible D gene is TRBD2 (6 bases). Trimming shortened V by 5 bases and J by 0 bases, and 14 bases separated the two germline ends. Germline V lookup: CDR1 SGHAT, CDR2 FQNNGV. The CDR3 consists of 15 residues. The CDR3 loop is CASSTHREHSYEQYF. In nucleotides, the CDR3 is TGTGCCAGCAGCACCCACCGGGAGCACTCCTACGAGCAGTACTTC.

This clone was found once. This rearrangement joins TRBV7-8 to TRBJ2-2; TRBD2 matches 8 bases. CDR1 is SGHVS and CDR2 is FQNEAQ in the germline V gene. Losses at the gene ends were 6 bases for V and 8 bases for J; bases not matched to a gene: 2. This CDR3 has 12 residues. The CDR3, as DNA: TGTGCCAGCAGAATAGCGGGAGGGGAGCTGTTTTTT. This encodes CASRIAGGELFF. The entire variable domain, with the rest obtained from reference TRBV7-8 and TRBJ2-2, is as follows: GAGVSQSPRYKVAKRGQDVALRCDPISGHVSLFWYQQALGQGPEFLTYFQNEAQLDKSGLPSDRFFAERPEGSVSTLKIQRTQQEDSAVYLCASRIAGGELFFGEGSRLTVL.

CDR3 residues: CASSPQTAGSYNEQFF. The CDR3 DNA sequence: TGTGCCAGCTCCCCCCAAACAGCGGGTTCCTACAATGAGCAGTTCTTC. This chain uses TRBV18 with TRBJ2-1; D possibly corresponds to TRBD2 (6 bases). Germline CDR1 is KGHSH and CDR2 is LQKENI. The V gene lost 6 bases and the J gene lost 1 base, with 16 bases spanning the gap. The CDR3 has 16 residues. Using reference TRBV18 and TRBJ2-1 for the parts outside the CDR3, the full variable domain is NAGVMQNPRHLVRRRGQEARLRCSPMKGHSHVYWYRQLPEEGLKFMVYLQKENIIDESGMPKERFSAEFPKEGPSILRIQQVVRGDSAAYFCASSPQTAGSYNEQFFGPGTRLTVL.

The genes are TRBV20-1 and TRBJ1-2; 7 positions match TRBD1. V trimming: 7 bases; J trimming: 6 bases; junction bases outside the gene matches: 5. CDR1 and CDR2 (germline): DFQATT, SNEGSKA (reference sequence). The CDR3 runs 11 residues. The CDR3 nucleotides read TGCAGTGGTTATACAGGGGATGGCTACACCTTC. It is translated as CSGYTGDGYTF.

The V and J genes are TRBV9 and TRBJ1-5, with TRBD1 matching over 7 bases. This CDR3 is built from 18 residues. CDR1 is SGDLS and CDR2 is YYNGEE in the germline V gene. Trimming cost V 4 bases and J 7 bases; bases outside gene matches: 20. This CDR3 is CASSSPGGGRGIRQPQHF. In DNA, the CDR3 is TGTGCCAGCAGCTCGCCCGGAGGGGGCAGGGGGATACGGCAGCCCCAGCATTTT.

This chain joins TRBV27 and TRBJ2-7; 9 nucleotides align to TRBD1. The germline V gene has CDR1 MNHEY and CDR2 SMNVEV (reference sequence). With V trimmed by 5 bases and J by 3 bases, 11 bases remained unmatched. The CDR3 consists of 16 residues. The DNA for the CDR3 is TGTGCCAGCAGTAACAGGGGGCTGATCCAGATCTACGAGCAGTACTTC. Protein: CASSNRGLIQIYEQYF.